This TCR beta chain was found in a study of blood T cell repertoires in COVID-19. The method was immunoSEQ multiplex PCR; TCRdb's version includes in-frame clones alone and lacks a portion of them. The table records 320,000 or so clones, about 90% of them present only once. This CDR3 is built from 14 residues. Germline CDR1 and CDR2: LNHDA and SQIVND (reference sequence). V was trimmed by 1 base and J by 5 bases, leaving 9 bases between them. This receptor was obtained from a man under 40 who had recovered from COVID-19. The rearrangement uses TRBV19 and TRBJ1-5; D possibly corresponds to TRBD1 (5 bases). The sample comprised PBMCs or T cells enriched from blood (not recorded which). CDR3 in DNA: TGTGCCAGTAGTATAGCAGGGTCGGATCAGCCCCAGCATTTT. It codes for CASSIAGSDQPQHF.